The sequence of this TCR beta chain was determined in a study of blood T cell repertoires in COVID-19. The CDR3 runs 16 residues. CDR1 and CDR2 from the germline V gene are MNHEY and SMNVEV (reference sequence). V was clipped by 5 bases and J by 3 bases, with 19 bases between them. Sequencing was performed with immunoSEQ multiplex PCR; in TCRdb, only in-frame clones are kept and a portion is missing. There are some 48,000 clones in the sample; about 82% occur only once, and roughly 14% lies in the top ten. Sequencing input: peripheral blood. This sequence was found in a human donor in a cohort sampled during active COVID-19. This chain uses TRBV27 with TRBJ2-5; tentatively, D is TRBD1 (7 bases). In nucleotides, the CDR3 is TGTGCCAGCAGTCCAGGATTTGCAGGGGGGAAAGAGACCCAGTACTTC. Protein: CASSPGFAGGKETQYF.